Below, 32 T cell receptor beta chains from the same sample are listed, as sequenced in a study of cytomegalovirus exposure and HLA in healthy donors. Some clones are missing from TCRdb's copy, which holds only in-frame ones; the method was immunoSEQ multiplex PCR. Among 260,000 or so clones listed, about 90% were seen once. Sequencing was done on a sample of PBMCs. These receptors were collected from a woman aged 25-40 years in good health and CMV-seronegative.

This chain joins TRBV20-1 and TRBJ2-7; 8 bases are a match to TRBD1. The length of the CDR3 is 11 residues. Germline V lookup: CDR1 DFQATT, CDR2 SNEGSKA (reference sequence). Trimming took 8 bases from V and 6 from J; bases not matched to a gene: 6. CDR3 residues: CSLDRATEQYF. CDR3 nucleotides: TGCAGTCTGGACAGGGCTACCGAGCAGTACTTC.

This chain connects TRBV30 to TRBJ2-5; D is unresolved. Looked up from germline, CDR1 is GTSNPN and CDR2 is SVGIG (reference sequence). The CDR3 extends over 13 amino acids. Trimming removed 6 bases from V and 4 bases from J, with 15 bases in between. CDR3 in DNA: TGTGCCTGCTTCCGGGCATCAGGAGAGACCCAGTACTTC. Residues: CACFRASGETQYF.

This chain's CDR3 is CASSSQTWATNEKLFF. CDR3 in DNA: TGTGCCAGCAGCTCCCAGACCTGGGCAACTAATGAAAAACTGTTTTTT. The gene calls are TRBV7-8 and TRBJ1-4; D unresolved. Trimming left V 4 bases short and J 0 bases short, with 12 bases between. CDR1 is SGHVS and CDR2 is FQNEAQ in the germline V gene. The CDR3 length is 16 residues.

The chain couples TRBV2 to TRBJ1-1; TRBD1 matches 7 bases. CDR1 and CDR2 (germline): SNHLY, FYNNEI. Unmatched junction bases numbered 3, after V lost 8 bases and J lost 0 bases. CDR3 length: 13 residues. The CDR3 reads CASRGQLNTEAFF. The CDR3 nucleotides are TGTGCCAGCCGGGGACAGCTGAACACTGAAGCTTTCTTT.

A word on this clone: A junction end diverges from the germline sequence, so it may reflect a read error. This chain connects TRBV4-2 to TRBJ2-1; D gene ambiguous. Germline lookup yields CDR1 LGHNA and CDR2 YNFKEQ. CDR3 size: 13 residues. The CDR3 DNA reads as TGTGCCAGCAGGCAAGGGCATAACAATGAGCAGTTCTTC. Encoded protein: CASRQGHNNEQFF.

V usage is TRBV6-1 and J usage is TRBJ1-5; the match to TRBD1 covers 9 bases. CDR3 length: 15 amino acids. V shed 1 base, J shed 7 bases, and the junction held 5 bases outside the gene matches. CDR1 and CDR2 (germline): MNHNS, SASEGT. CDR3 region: CASSEVQGARQPQHF. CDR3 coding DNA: TGTGCCAGCAGTGAAGTACAGGGGGCTCGACAGCCCCAGCATTTT.

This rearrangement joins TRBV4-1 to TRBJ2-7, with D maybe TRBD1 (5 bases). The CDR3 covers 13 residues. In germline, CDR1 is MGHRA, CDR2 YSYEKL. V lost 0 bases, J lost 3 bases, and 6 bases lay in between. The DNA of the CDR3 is TGCGCCAGCAGCCAAGAGGGGCTCTACGAGCAGTACTTC. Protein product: CASSQEGLYEQYF.

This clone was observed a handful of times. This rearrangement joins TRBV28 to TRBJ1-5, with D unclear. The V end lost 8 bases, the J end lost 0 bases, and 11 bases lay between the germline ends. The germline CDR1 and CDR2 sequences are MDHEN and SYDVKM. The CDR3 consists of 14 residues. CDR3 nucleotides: TGTGCCAGCTGCCCTGGGTATAGCAATCAGCCCCAGCATTTT. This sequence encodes CASCPGYSNQPQHF.

CDR3 in DNA: TGTGCCACCAGCAGAGAAAGTAGCGGGAGGGCAGACGGGGAGCTGTTTTTT. Its protein is CATSRESSGRADGELFF. This chain joins TRBV15 and TRBJ2-2, with 11 bases matching TRBD2. Germline V gene sequence: CDR1 LNHNV, CDR2 YYDKDF (reference sequence). Trimming took 0 bases from V and 7 from J; bases not matched to a gene: 7. The CDR3 consists of 17 residues.

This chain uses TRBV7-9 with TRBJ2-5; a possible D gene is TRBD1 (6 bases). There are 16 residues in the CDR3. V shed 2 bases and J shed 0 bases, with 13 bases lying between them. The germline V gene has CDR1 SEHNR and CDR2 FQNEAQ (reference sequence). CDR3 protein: CASSLIVRQDQETQYF. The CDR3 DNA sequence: TGTGCCAGCAGCTTAATTGTTCGACAGGACCAAGAGACCCAGTACTTC.

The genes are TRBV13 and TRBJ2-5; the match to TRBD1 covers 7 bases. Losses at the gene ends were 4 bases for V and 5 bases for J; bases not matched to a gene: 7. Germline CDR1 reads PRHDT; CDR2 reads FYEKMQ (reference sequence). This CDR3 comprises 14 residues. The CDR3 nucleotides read TGTGCCAGCAGCTCCCAGACAGGGATGGAGACCCAGTACTTC. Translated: CASSSQTGMETQYF.

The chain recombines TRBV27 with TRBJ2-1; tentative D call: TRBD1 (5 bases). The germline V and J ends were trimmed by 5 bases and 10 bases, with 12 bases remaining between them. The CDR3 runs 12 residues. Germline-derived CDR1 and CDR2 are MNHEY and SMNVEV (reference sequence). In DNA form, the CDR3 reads TGTGCCAGCAGTGACCAGCAGGGCGAGCAGTTCTTC. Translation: CASSDQQGEQFF.

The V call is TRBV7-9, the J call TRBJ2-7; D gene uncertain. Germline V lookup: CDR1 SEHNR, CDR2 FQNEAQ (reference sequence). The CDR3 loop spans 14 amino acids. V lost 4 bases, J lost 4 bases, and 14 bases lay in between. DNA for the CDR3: TGTGCCAGCAGCTCCACGGCACTCTTATACGAGCAGTACTTC. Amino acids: CASSSTALLYEQYF. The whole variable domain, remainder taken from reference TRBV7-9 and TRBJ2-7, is DTGVSQNPRHKITKRGQNVTFRCDPISEHNRLYWYRQTLGQGPEFLTYFQNEAQLEKSRLLSDRFSAERPKGSFSTLEIQRTEQGDSAMYLCASSSTALLYEQYFGPGTRLTVT.

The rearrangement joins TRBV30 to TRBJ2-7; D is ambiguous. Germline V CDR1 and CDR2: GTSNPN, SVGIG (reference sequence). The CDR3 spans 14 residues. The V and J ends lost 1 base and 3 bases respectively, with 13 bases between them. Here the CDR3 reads CAWSAHTTRYEQYF. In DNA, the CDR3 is TGTGCCTGGAGTGCACATACTACCCGCTACGAGCAGTACTTC.

CDR3 in DNA: TGTGCCATCAGTGCCACAGGGGTCGATGAAGCTTTCTTT. This encodes CAISATGVDEAFF. V gene TRBV10-3 combines with J gene TRBJ1-1, with TRBD1 identical over 7 bases. CDR3 size: 13 residues. In germline, CDR1 is ENHRY, CDR2 SYGVKD. The V and J ends lost 4 bases and 7 bases, in that order; junction bases with no gene match: 6.

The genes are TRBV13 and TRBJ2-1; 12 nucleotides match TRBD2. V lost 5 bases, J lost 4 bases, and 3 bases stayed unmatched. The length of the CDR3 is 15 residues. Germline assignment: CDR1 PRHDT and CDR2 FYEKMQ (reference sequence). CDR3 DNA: TGTGCCAGCAGCCCCGGGACTAGCGGGTACAATGAGCAGTTCTTC. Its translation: CASSPGTSGYNEQFF.

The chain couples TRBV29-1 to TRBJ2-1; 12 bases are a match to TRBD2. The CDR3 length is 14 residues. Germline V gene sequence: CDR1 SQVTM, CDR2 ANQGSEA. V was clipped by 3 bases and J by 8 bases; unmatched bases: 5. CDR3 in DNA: TGCAGCGTTGATATACTAGCGGGAGGACATGAGCAGTTCTTC. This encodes CSVDILAGGHEQFF.

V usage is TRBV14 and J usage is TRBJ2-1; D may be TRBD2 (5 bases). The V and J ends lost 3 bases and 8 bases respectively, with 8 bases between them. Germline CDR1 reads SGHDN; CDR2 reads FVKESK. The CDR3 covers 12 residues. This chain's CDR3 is CASSQGSDEQFF. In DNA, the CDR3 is TGTGCCAGCAGCCAGGGTAGCGATGAGCAGTTCTTC.

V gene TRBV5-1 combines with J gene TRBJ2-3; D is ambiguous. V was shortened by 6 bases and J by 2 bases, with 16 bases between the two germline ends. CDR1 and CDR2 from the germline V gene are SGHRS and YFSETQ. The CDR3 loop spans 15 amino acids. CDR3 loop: CASMAGVMATDTQYF. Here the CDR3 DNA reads TGCGCCAGCATGGCTGGGGTGATGGCCACAGATACGCAGTATTTT.

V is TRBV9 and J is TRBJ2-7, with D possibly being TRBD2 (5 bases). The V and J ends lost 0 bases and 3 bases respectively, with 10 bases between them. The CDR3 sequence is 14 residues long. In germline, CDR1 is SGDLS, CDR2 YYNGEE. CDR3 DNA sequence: TGTGCCAGCAGCGTAGGAGGGAGCGGCTACGAGCAGTACTTC. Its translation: CASSVGGSGYEQYF.

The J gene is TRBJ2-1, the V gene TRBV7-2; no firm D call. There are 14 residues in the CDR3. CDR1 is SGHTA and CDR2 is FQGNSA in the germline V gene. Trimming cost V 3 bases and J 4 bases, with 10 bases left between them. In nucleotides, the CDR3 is TGTGCCAGCAGCTTTAGGCAGAGATACAATGAGCAGTTCTTC. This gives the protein CASSFRQRYNEQFF.

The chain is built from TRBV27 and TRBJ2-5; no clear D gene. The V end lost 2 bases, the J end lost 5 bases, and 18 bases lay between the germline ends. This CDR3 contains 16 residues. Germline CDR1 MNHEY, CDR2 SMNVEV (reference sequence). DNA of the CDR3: TGTGCCAGCAGTTTAGGTATGGCTTTGGGCCACGAGACCCAGTACTTC. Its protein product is CASSLGMALGHETQYF.

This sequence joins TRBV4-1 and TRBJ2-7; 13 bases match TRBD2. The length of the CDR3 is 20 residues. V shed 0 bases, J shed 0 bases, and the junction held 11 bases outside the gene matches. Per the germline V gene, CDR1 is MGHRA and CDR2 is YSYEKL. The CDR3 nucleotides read TGCGCCAGCAGCCAAGACCGAATACTAGCGGGAGGGTCCAACTCCTACGAGCAGTACTTC. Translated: CASSQDRILAGGSNSYEQYF.

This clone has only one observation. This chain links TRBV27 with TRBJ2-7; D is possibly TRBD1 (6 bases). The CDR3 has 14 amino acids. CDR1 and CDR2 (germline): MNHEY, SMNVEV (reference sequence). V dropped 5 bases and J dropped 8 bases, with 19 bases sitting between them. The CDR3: CASSEQGDYNQQYF. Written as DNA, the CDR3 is TGTGCCAGCAGTGAACAGGGAGATTATAATCAGCAGTACTTC.

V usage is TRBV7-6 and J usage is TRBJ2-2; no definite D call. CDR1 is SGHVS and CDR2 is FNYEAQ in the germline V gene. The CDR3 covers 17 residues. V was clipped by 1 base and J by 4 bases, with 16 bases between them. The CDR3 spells CASSLVVWDRVTGELFF. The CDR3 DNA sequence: TGTGCCAGCAGCTTAGTGGTCTGGGATCGTGTCACCGGGGAGCTGTTTTTT.

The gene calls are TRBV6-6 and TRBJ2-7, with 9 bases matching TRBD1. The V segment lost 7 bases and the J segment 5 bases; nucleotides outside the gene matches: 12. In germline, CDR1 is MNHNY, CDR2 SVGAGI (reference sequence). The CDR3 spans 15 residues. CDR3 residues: CASTRTGVPYNEQYF. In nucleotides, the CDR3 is TGTGCCAGCACCCGGACAGGGGTACCCTATAACGAGCAGTACTTC.

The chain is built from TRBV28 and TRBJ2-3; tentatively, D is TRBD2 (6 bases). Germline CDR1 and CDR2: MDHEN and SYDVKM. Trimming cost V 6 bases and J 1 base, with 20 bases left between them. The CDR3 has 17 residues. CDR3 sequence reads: CASSQNGLWGGTDTQYF. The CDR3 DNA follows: TGTGCCAGCAGCCAAAATGGGTTGTGGGGGGGCACAGATACGCAGTATTTT.

The CDR3 spells CASSFRRGGGELFF. The CDR3 nucleotides are TGTGCCAGCAGTTTTCGGAGGGGCGGCGGGGAGCTGTTTTTT. This chain uses TRBV27 with TRBJ2-2; tentative D call: TRBD2 (6 bases). Germline lookup yields CDR1 MNHEY and CDR2 SMNVEV (reference sequence). CDR3 length: 14 residues. V was shortened by 3 bases and J by 7 bases, with 12 bases between the two germline ends.

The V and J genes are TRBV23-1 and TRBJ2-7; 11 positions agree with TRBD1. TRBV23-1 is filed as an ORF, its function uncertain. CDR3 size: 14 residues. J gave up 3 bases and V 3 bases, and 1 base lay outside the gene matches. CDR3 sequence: CASSQGTGGYEQYF. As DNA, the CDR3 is TGCGCCAGCAGTCAGGGGACAGGGGGCTACGAGCAGTACTTC.

CDR3 sequence (DNA): TGTGCCAGCAGCACCGGGACTAGCGGGAGCTACGAGCAGTACTTC. Translated: CASSTGTSGSYEQYF. The rearrangement joins TRBV21-1 to TRBJ2-7; TRBD2 is the table's D call and was not checked against the DNA. TRBV21-1 counts as a pseudogene. The CDR3 has 15 residues.

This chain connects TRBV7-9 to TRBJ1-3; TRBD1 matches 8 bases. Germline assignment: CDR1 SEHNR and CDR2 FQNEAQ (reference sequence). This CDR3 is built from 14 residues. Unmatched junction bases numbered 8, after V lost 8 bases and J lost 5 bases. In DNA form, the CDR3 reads TGTGCCAGCCGTCGAGGACAGGGTAGAAACACCATATATTTT. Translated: CASRRGQGRNTIYF.

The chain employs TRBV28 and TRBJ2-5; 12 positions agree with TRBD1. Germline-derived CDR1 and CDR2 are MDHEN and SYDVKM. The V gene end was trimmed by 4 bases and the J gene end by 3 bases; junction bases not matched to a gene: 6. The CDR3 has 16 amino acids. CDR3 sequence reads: CASSSLGTGGEETQYF. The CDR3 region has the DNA TGTGCCAGCAGTTCGCTCGGGACAGGGGGCGAAGAGACCCAGTACTTC.